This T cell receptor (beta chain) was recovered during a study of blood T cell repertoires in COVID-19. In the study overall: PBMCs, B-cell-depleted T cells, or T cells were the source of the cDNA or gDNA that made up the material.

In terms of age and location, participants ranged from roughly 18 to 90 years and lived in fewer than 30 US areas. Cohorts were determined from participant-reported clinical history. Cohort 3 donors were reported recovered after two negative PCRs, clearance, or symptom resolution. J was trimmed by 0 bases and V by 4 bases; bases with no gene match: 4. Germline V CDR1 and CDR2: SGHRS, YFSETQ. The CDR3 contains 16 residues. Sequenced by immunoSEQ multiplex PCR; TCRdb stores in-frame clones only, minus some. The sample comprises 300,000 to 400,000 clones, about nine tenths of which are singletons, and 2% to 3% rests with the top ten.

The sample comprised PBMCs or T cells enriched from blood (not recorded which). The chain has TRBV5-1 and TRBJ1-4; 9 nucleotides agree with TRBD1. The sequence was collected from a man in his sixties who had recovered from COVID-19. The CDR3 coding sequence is TGCGCCAGCAGCCCGGGACAGGGTCCAACTAATGAAAAACTGTTTTTT. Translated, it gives CASSPGQGPTNEKLFF. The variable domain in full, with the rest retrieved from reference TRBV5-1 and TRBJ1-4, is KAGVTQTPRYLIKTRGQQVTLSCSPISGHRSVSWYQQTPGQGLQFLFEYFSETQRNKGNFPGRFSGRQFSNSRSEMNVSTLELGDSALYLCASSPGQGPTNEKLFFGSGTQLSVL.